The 12 T cell receptor beta chains presented below share a single source sample, sequenced in a study of T cells in Graves' hyperthyroidism and ophthalmopathy. RNA transcripts were the template for amplifying TCR beta CDR3 regions. HTBI primers drove first-round RT-PCR of the TCR CDR3. TCRdb processed the multiplex PCR reads anew with MiXCR; each CDR3 protein has one entry. In the table there are about 250,000 distinct CDR3 sequences, approximately 23% of which are singletons. The sample consisted of blood. The receptor set was obtained from a woman in her thirties or forties with Graves' ophthalmopathy.

This clonotype came up many times. This chain links TRBV7-9 with TRBJ2-7; possible D gene TRBD1, 6 bases. V gave up 1 base and J gave up 4 bases, with 14 bases separating them. Per germline, CDR1 SEHNR and CDR2 FQNEAQ (reference sequence). The CDR3 covers 15 residues. The CDR3 DNA follows: TGTGCCAGCAGCTTAGATGAAAGGGGGTCGTACGAGCAGTACTTC. It translates to CASSLDERGSYEQYF.

The sample holds a few counts of this clonotype. This chain connects TRBV6-2 or TRBV6-3 to TRBJ1-1; the D gene is possibly TRBD1 (5 bases). The ends were cut back, 3 bases at V and 1 base at J, with 6 bases in the middle. Germline assignment: CDR1 MNHEY and CDR2 SVGEGT. The CDR3 loop spans 13 amino acids. This CDR3 is CASSYDRNTEAFF. CDR3 bases: TGTGCCAGCAGTTATGACAGGAACACTGAAGCTTTCTTT.

This clonotype has just a few counts. V and J are TRBV6-5 and TRBJ1-1, with D maybe TRBD1 (6 bases). This CDR3 is 16 amino acids long. Trimming left V 4 bases short and J 0 bases short, with 15 bases between. Germline V gene lookup returns CDR1 MNHEY and CDR2 SVGAGI. The CDR3 sequence is CASSWGTRRVNTEAFF. The CDR3 region has the DNA TGTGCCAGCAGTTGGGGGACAAGGAGGGTGAACACTGAAGCTTTCTTT.

The gene calls are TRBV2 and TRBJ2-4; no clear D gene. Trimming left V 2 bases short and J 0 bases short, with 14 bases between. There are 17 residues in the CDR3. Germline V gives CDR1 SNHLY, CDR2 FYNNEI. The CDR3 is CASSEKSLGVAKNIQYF. The CDR3 DNA sequence: TGTGCCAGCAGTGAAAAATCCCTGGGTGTAGCCAAAAACATTCAGTACTTC.

This clonotype was observed at least ten times. The gene calls are TRBV6-1 and TRBJ2-7; D gene unclear. CDR1 is MNHNS, CDR2 SASEGT, per germline. The V and J ends lost 6 bases and 6 bases respectively, with 12 bases between them. The CDR3 contains 12 residues. CDR3 in amino acids: CASRDNAVEQYF. The DNA for the CDR3 is TGTGCCAGCAGAGACAACGCGGTCGAGCAGTACTTC.

At least ten counts were recorded for this clonotype. The V and J genes are TRBV20-1 and TRBJ2-5, with D perhaps matching TRBD2 (5 bases). This CDR3 is 16 amino acids long. V lost 6 bases to trimming and J lost 3 bases, with 23 bases between them. Germline V gene data show CDR1 as DFQATT and CDR2 as SNEGSKA (reference sequence). CDR3 protein: CSAPDPSTDFEETQYF. Written as DNA, the CDR3 is TGCAGTGCCCCGGACCCTTCTACGGACTTCGAAGAGACCCAGTACTTC.

The chain recombines TRBV20-1 with TRBJ1-6, with D perhaps TRBD1 (5 bases). There are 13 residues in the CDR3. Germline loops: CDR1 DFQATT, CDR2 SNEGSKA (reference sequence). V was clipped by 8 bases and J by 10 bases, with 18 bases between them. The CDR3 loop reads CSSQGPPKSPLHF. As DNA, the CDR3 is TGCAGTTCTCAGGGTCCCCCTAAGTCACCCCTCCACTTT.

This clonotype was recorded at least ten times. This rearrangement joins TRBV2 to TRBJ1-2; D not certain. The germline V gene encodes CDR1 SNHLY and CDR2 FYNNEI. The V and J ends lost 7 bases and 8 bases respectively, with 14 bases between them. The CDR3 is 12 amino acids. The CDR3 bases are TGTGCCAGCAAGGATGGCGGCTGGGGCTACACCTTC. Translated: CASKDGGWGYTF.

This clonotype was detected ten times or more. The rearrangement uses TRBV7-9 and TRBJ2-7, with TRBD1 identical over 10 bases. V dropped 11 bases and J dropped 6; count of bases not matched to a gene: 10. This CDR3 has 13 amino acids. Looked up from germline, CDR1 is SEHNR and CDR2 is FQNEAQ (reference sequence). CDR3 sequence: CAGDRGVGGEQYF. The DNA for the CDR3 is TGTGCCGGGGACAGGGGAGTAGGTGGCGAGCAGTACTTC.

This clonotype appeared a few times. This chain joins TRBV20-1 and TRBJ1-1; no clear D gene. The CDR3 has 14 residues. V lost 1 base and J lost 3, with 12 bases in between. Per germline, CDR1 DFQATT and CDR2 SNEGSKA (reference sequence). In nucleotides, the CDR3 is TGCAGTGCTAGAGTAGACAATACTTACACTGAAGCTTTCTTT. Translation gives CSARVDNTYTEAFF.

This clonotype occurred many times. The chain joins TRBV28 to TRBJ2-5, with 8 bases that match TRBD2. Trimming removed 8 bases from V and 1 base from J; junction bases left unmatched: 6. The CDR3 has 14 residues. The V gene's germline CDR1 is MDHEN and CDR2 SYDVKM. The CDR3 region is CASQPGGAQETQYF. In DNA, the CDR3 is TGTGCCAGCCAACCCGGGGGGGCCCAAGAGACCCAGTACTTC.

The chain recombines TRBV7-9 with TRBJ1-2; TRBD1 might be the D (6 bases). The CDR3 runs to 15 residues. The V end was cut by 0 bases, the J end by 3 bases, with 11 bases between. The V gene's germline CDR1 is SEHNR and CDR2 FQNEAQ (reference sequence). The CDR3 loop is CASSLASGAHYGYTF. CDR3 bases: TGTGCCAGCAGCTTAGCCTCAGGGGCGCACTATGGCTACACCTTC.